Each of the 25 T cell receptor beta chains below was sequenced from the same sample in a study of spatial heterogeneity in lung cancer. Noted time point: sample taken at primary tumor resection. Whole RNA, isolated from tumor, nontumor lung or frozen PBMC, was sequenced without prior sorting. TCRdb used MiXCR to reprocess the 5' RACE reads, holding one entry per CDR3 protein. The sample lists 6,500 to 9,000 distinct CDR3 sequences, over 7.5% occurring once. The input for sequencing was PBMCs, taken at surgery. These TCRs come from a male donor with early-stage non-small cell lung cancer.

This clonotype was seen at least ten times. Because the library targeted alpha chains, this beta chain is an off-target read whose size means little. CDR3 region: CASATTPHSGAGDTGELFF. Written as DNA, the CDR3 is TGTGCCAGCGCCACGACCCCCCATAGCGGGGCTGGGGACACCGGGGAGCTGTTTTTT. The V and J genes are TRBV6-6 and TRBJ2-2, with 8 nucleotides matching TRBD2. Looked up from germline, CDR1 is MNHNY and CDR2 is SVGAGI (reference sequence). Trimming at V came to 8 bases and at J to 3 bases, leaving 20 bases not matched to a gene. This CDR3 region has 19 residues.

With respect to this clonotype: Within a library made for alpha chains, this beta chain is off target, and its count is uninformative. V and J are TRBV10-3 and TRBJ2-7; 11 bases line up with TRBD2. Trimming cost V 3 bases and J 4 bases; bases outside gene matches: 5. Germline-derived CDR1 and CDR2 are ENHRY and SYGVKD. The CDR3 is 15 residues long. In DNA, the CDR3 is TGTGCCATCAGTGATAGCGGGAGGGCCATGTACGAGCAGTACTTC. This gives the protein CAISDSGRAMYEQYF.

The table lists this clonotype with many counts. This beta chain is a stray sequence in a library constructed for alpha chains; its clone size is not meaningful. The V and J genes are TRBV13 and TRBJ2-7, with 10 bases identical to TRBD2. The V and J ends lost 3 bases and 5 bases, in that order; junction bases with no gene match: 4. This CDR3 spans 14 amino acids. Germline assignment: CDR1 PRHDT and CDR2 FYEKMQ (reference sequence). CDR3 residues: CASSFSSGSHEQYF. The CDR3 DNA is TGTGCCAGCAGCTTCTCTAGCGGGAGCCACGAGCAGTACTTC. Full variable domain (outside the CDR3, taken from reference TRBV13 and TRBJ2-7): AAGVIQSPRHLIKEKRETATLKCYPIPRHDTVYWYQQGPGQDPQFLISFYEKMQSDKGSIPDRFSAQQFSDYHSELNMSSLELGDSALYFCASSFSSGSHEQYFGPGTRLTVT.

Note on this clonotype: This beta chain came through as a stray read in a library set up for alpha chains, and its size says little. The chain is built from TRBV20-1 and TRBJ2-7; D gene unclear. This CDR3 spans 15 amino acids. Germline assignment: CDR1 DFQATT and CDR2 SNEGSKA (reference sequence). Trimming removed 0 bases at V and 2 bases at J, with 14 bases between. CDR3 sequence reads: CSARDERLEAYEQYF. The CDR3 DNA reads as TGCAGTGCTAGAGACGAGAGACTTGAAGCCTACGAGCAGTACTTC.

This clonotype was counted many times. The library was built for alpha chains, so this beta chain is an off-target read and its size means little. The chain's CDR3 is CASSQSRGVVETQYF. The CDR3 DNA reads as TGTGCCAGCAGCCAATCCCGGGGAGTGGTTGAGACCCAGTACTTC. The chain carries TRBV14 and TRBJ2-5; D may be TRBD2 (5 bases). V was pared by 2 bases and J by 5 bases, with 15 bases between. CDR1 and CDR2 (germline): SGHDN, FVKESK. The CDR3 extends over 15 amino acids. Using reference TRBV14 and TRBJ2-5 for the parts outside the CDR3, the full variable domain is EAGVTQFPSHSVIEKGQTVTLRCDPISGHDNLYWYRRVMGKEIKFLLHFVKESKQDESGMPNNRFLAERTGGTYSTLKVQPAELEDSGVYFCASSQSRGVVETQYFGPGTRLLVL.

This clonotype was detected many times. Found in a library prepared for alpha chains, this beta chain is an off-target read, and its abundance has little meaning. Here the CDR3 DNA reads TGTGCCAGCAGCTCGGCGACAGTCTCCTATGGCTACACCTTC. Its protein is CASSSATVSYGYTF. The chain links TRBV5-5 to TRBJ1-2, with a weak D call TRBD1 (5 bases). CDR3 length equals 14 residues. Trimming left V 3 bases short and J 4 bases short, with 13 bases between. From germline, CDR1 is SGHKS and CDR2 YYEKEE (reference sequence).

This clonotype was found many times. This beta chain is a stray read from a library made for alpha chains; its abundance is not meaningful. The chain joins TRBV11-2 to TRBJ1-2; 9 bases line up with TRBD1. The V and J ends lost 5 bases and 4 bases, in that order; junction bases with no gene match: 5. This CDR3 is built from 14 residues. The germline V gene has CDR1 SGHAT and CDR2 FQNNGV. The CDR3 coding sequence is TGTGCCAGCAGCGGGGGGACAGGGATCTATGGCTACACCTTC. Translated, it gives CASSGGTGIYGYTF.

This clonotype ranks as medium-sized. Because this beta chain is a stray read in a library intended to capture alpha chains, its abundance should not be given much weight. This chain uses TRBV7-2 with TRBJ2-2; D is possibly TRBD2 (6 bases). The V end lost 1 base, the J end lost 3 bases, and 9 bases lay between the germline ends. The length of the CDR3 is 15 residues. The germline V gene encodes CDR1 SGHTA and CDR2 FQGNSA. CDR3 DNA: TGTGCCAGCAGCTTAGGGGCGGGACACACCGGGGAGCTGTTTTTT. Residues: CASSLGAGHTGELFF.

This clonotype came up once. A much larger clonotype is one base distant, so this may be a read error. This beta chain was picked up by a library intended for alpha chains and is off target, so its count carries little meaning. The chain employs TRBV7-9 and TRBJ2-3, with a tentative D call TRBD2 (6 bases). This CDR3 has 15 residues. Germline assignment: CDR1 SEHNR and CDR2 FQNEAQ (reference sequence). The CDR3 region has the DNA TGTGCCAGCAGCTTAGGCGGGGACTTCACAGTTACGCAGTATTTT. This sequence encodes CASSLGGDFTVTQYF.

Many counts were recorded for this clonotype. This beta chain was picked up by a library intended for alpha chains and is off target, so its count carries little meaning. The chain carries TRBV6-6 and TRBJ2-3; weak D call: TRBD2 (6 bases). Germline loops: CDR1 MNHNY, CDR2 SVGAGI (reference sequence). There are 16 residues in the CDR3. V lost 1 base and J 4 bases, leaving 15 bases between the germline ends. The CDR3 DNA reads as TGTGCCAGCAGTTACTTAGGTCGAGGAGGGGCAGATACGCAGTATTTT. It codes for CASSYLGRGGADTQYF.

This clonotype qualifies as medium-sized. As an off-target read in a library built for alpha chains, this beta chain has a frequency of little significance. The genes are TRBV4-3 and TRBJ1-1; 7 bases match TRBD1. Germline loops: CDR1 LGHNA, CDR2 YSLEER. After removal of 0 bases from V and 7 bases from J, the junction contained 8 bases not matched to a gene. The CDR3 loop spans 15 amino acids. This CDR3 reads CASSQEQGLNGEAFF. The CDR3 nucleotides are TGCGCCAGCAGCCAAGAACAGGGGTTGAATGGTGAAGCTTTCTTT.

This clonotype was detected once. A library prepared for alpha chains yielded this beta chain as an off-target read; its size is of little meaning. The CDR3 here is CASSLESGGQGTTYEQYF. CDR3 bases: TGTGCCAGCAGCTTAGAATCGGGGGGACAGGGAACGACCTACGAGCAGTACTTC. The rearrangement uses TRBV7-6 and TRBJ2-7; TRBD1 matches 9 bases. Germline CDR1 reads SGHVS; CDR2 reads FNYEAQ. This CDR3 contains 18 residues. The trim removed 1 base at V and 2 bases at J, leaving 12 bases unmatched.

Notes on this clonotype: Within a library made for alpha chains, this beta chain is off target, and its count is uninformative. This chain joins TRBV7-8 and TRBJ1-2; 8 bases are shared with TRBD1. V lost 4 bases and J lost 4; bases outside the gene matches: 2. In germline, CDR1 is SGHVS, CDR2 FQNEAQ. The CDR3 has 13 residues. The CDR3 here is CASSSTGAYGYTF. CDR3 nucleotides: TGTGCCAGCAGCTCGACAGGGGCCTATGGCTACACCTTC.

At least ten counts were recorded for this clonotype. Because the library targeted alpha chains, this beta chain is an off-target read whose size means little. This rearrangement joins TRBV29-1 to TRBJ2-1; TRBD1 or TRBD2 may be the D gene (6 bases each). CDR3 length: 12 residues. V was clipped by 6 bases and J by 12 bases, with 18 bases between them. Germline lookup yields CDR1 SQVTM and CDR2 ANQGSEA. CDR3 region: CSVADSWGGQFF. CDR3 sequence (DNA): TGCAGCGTGGCGGACAGTTGGGGAGGGCAGTTCTTC.

The sample holds many counts of this clonotype. This beta chain slipped into a library made for alpha chains as a stray read, so its size is not meaningful. The chain joins TRBV24-1 to TRBJ2-2, with D possibly TRBD1 on 5 matching bases. This CDR3 contains 14 residues. From germline, CDR1 is KGHDR and CDR2 SFDVKD. Trimming stripped 9 bases from V and 0 bases from J, with 10 bases between. This chain's CDR3 is CATGAGSNTGELFF. CDR3 bases: TGTGCCACCGGGGCAGGATCGAACACCGGGGAGCTGTTTTTT.

In its sample, this clonotype is medium-sized. Since it is a stray read in a library aimed at alpha chains, this beta chain has a size that is not meaningful. V usage is TRBV4-2 and J usage is TRBJ2-3; 7 bases line up with TRBD2. The germline V gene encodes CDR1 LGHNA and CDR2 YNFKEQ. V was pared by 0 bases and J by 6 bases, with 9 bases of the junction left unmatched. There are 16 residues in the CDR3. DNA of the CDR3: TGTGCCAGCAGCCAAGACGTGGCGGGAGCGGTTGATACGCAGTATTTT. Protein: CASSQDVAGAVDTQYF.

This clonotype has a count of ten or more. This beta chain is an unintended read in a library built for alpha chains; its size means little. The chain carries TRBV2 and TRBJ1-5; D call uncertain. CDR1 is SNHLY, CDR2 FYNNEI, per germline. The CDR3 loop spans 20 amino acids. Between the trimmed V and J ends, which lost 3 bases and 0 bases, there was a span of 24 bases. CDR3 sequence reads: CASSDFGLELAEYSNQPQHF. The CDR3 DNA reads TGTGCCAGCAGTGATTTCGGACTGGAACTTGCCGAATATAGCAATCAGCCCCAGCATTTT.

This clonotype was recorded many times. This beta chain turned up in a library designed for alpha chains; as an off-target read, its abundance says little. This chain links TRBV9 with TRBJ1-6; D might be TRBD1 (6 bases). The CDR3 covers 14 residues. CDR1 and CDR2 (germline): SGDLS, YYNGEE. Trimming took off 10 bases at V and 10 bases at J, with 21 bases between the two ends. The chain's CDR3 is CAVEHRDSFSPLHF. CDR3 nucleotides: TGTGCCGTGGAACACAGGGACTCCTTCTCACCCCTCCACTTT.

This clonotype has ten or more counts. This beta chain slipped into a library made for alpha chains as a stray read, so its size is not meaningful. This rearrangement joins TRBV28 to TRBJ1-5; unclear D gene. The CDR3 spans 15 residues. The germline CDR1 and CDR2 sequences are MDHEN and SYDVKM. Trimming took 1 base from V and 10 from J, leaving 17 bases between them. The CDR3: CASSLSSSRPLPQHF. CDR3 coding DNA: TGTGCCAGCAGTTTATCCAGTTCGCGGCCACTACCCCAGCATTTT.

This clonotype was picked up many times. A library made for alpha chains picked up this beta chain off target, so its size means little. The rearrangement links TRBV7-2 to TRBJ2-7, with D unresolved. The CDR3 covers 14 residues. Germline-derived CDR1 and CDR2 are SGHTA and FQGNSA. Trimming shortened V by 5 bases and J by 3 bases, and 14 bases separated the two germline ends. Written as DNA, the CDR3 is TGTGCCAGCAGCCCGGCGCGGCTGATCTACGAGCAGTACTTC. Translating it yields CASSPARLIYEQYF.

In this sample, this clonotype turned up many times. The library was designed around alpha chains, so this beta chain is a stray read whose abundance carries little weight. The chain has TRBV28 and TRBJ1-5; perhaps TRBD1 as D (5 bases). V gave up 5 bases and J gave up 7 bases, with 12 bases separating them. The CDR3 is 13 residues long. Germline CDR1 MDHEN, CDR2 SYDVKM. The CDR3 DNA reads as TGTGCCAGCAGTCGGTTCCGGGGGCAGCCCCAGCATTTT. Translated, it gives CASSRFRGQPQHF.

By share, this clonotype ranks as medium-sized. The library was designed around alpha chains, so this beta chain is a stray read whose abundance carries little weight. The chain has TRBV7-2 and TRBJ2-7, with TRBD2 matching 10 bases. V lost 5 bases and J lost 3; bases outside the gene matches: 7. The CDR3 is 15 amino acids. Germline V gives CDR1 SGHTA, CDR2 FQGNSA. The CDR3 region has the DNA TGTGCCAGCAGCCCGACTAGCGGGTCTGGCTACGAGCAGTACTTC. Its translation is CASSPTSGSGYEQYF.

This clonotype was seen many times. This beta chain is an off-target read within a library intended for alpha chains, so its frequency means little. The rearrangement uses TRBV12-3 or TRBV12-4 and TRBJ1-1; the D is unclear. Trimming left V 10 bases short and J 0 bases short, with 12 bases between. The CDR3 runs to 13 residues. The CDR3 coding sequence is TGTGCCACCCAATACCGACTGAACACTGAAGCTTTCTTT. It specifies CATQYRLNTEAFF.

In regard to this clonotype: With the library built for alpha chains, this beta chain is off target and its frequency is not meaningful. The chain recombines TRBV13 with TRBJ2-3; D not certain. The CDR3 runs to 15 residues. Germline lookup yields CDR1 PRHDT and CDR2 FYEKMQ (reference sequence). V was clipped by 3 bases and J by 1 base, with 11 bases between them. This CDR3 reads CASSFEGKGTDTQYF. DNA of the CDR3: TGTGCCAGCAGCTTCGAAGGGAAGGGCACAGATACGCAGTATTTT.

This clonotype was detected ten times or more. The size of this beta chain means little, since it is a stray read in a library made for alpha chains. This sequence joins TRBV20-1 and TRBJ1-2; 8 nucleotides agree with TRBD1. The J segment lost 0 bases and the V segment lost 0 bases, leaving 0 bases of the junction unmatched. The germline V gene encodes CDR1 DFQATT and CDR2 SNEGSKA (reference sequence). The CDR3 totals 14 residues. The CDR3 is CSAREGQANYGYTF. The CDR3, as DNA: TGCAGTGCTAGAGAGGGACAGGCTAACTATGGCTACACCTTC.